The 9 T cell receptor beta chains listed next were all sequenced from one sample in a study of T cell changes during pregnancy in multiple sclerosis. Generated by immunoSEQ multiplex PCR, the TCRdb table keeps only in-frame clones and is missing some. The sample contains roughly 39,000 clones, roughly 93% of which appear only once. Sequencing was carried out using PBMCs (not recorded whether the cells were cultured). Receptors were obtained from a female donor with multiple sclerosis, enrolled in a pregnancy study.

The chain combines TRBV10-3 with TRBJ2-7, with 10 bases fitting TRBD1. The CDR3 extends over 13 amino acids. CDR1 and CDR2 (germline): ENHRY, SYGVKD. V lost 3 bases, J lost 6 bases, and 2 bases stayed unmatched. CDR3 DNA sequence: TGTGCCATCAGTGAAGGACAGGGGGGCGAGCAGTACTTC. Residues: CAISEGQGGEQYF.

V is TRBV19 and J is TRBJ2-1; the match to TRBD2 covers 7 bases. This CDR3 is 15 amino acids long. With 1 base clipped from V and 5 bases from J, the junction kept 5 bases outside the gene matches. CDR1 is LNHDA and CDR2 is SQIVND in the germline V gene (reference sequence). CDR3 DNA: TGTGCCAGTAGTATAGCAGGAGGGAGGGACAATGAGCAGTTCTTC. Its protein product is CASSIAGGRDNEQFF.

This clone has more than one count but fewer than ten. The CDR3 DNA reads TGTGCCAGCAGCAAACAGGGCAATGAAAAACTGTTTTTT. As protein: CASSKQGNEKLFF. The V and J genes are TRBV7-9 and TRBJ1-4; D might be TRBD1 (6 bases). The germline V gene encodes CDR1 SEHNR and CDR2 FQNEAQ (reference sequence). The CDR3 loop spans 13 amino acids. V was pared by 5 bases and J by 5 bases, with 9 bases between.

This rearrangement joins TRBV7-7 to TRBJ2-1; D is undetermined. CDR3 length: 13 amino acids. The V end lost 5 bases, the J end lost 6 bases, and 11 bases lay between the germline ends. Germline CDR1 SSHAT, CDR2 FNYEAQ (reference sequence). In DNA form, the CDR3 reads TGTGCCAGCAGCCCTCCTTCGGGCAATGAGCAGTTCTTC. Translated: CASSPPSGNEQFF. Filled out from reference TRBV7-7 and TRBJ2-1, the complete variable domain reads GAGVSQSPRYKVTKRGQDVTLRCDPISSHATLYWYQQALGQGPEFLTYFNYEAQPDKSGLPSDRFSAERPEGSISTLTIQRTEQRDSAMYRCASSPPSGNEQFFGPGTRLTVL.

This clone has more than one count but fewer than ten. The chain uses TRBV4-1 and TRBJ2-1; no clear D. The CDR3 runs 12 residues. V was trimmed by 0 bases and J by 6 bases, leaving 3 bases between them. Germline values: CDR1 MGHRA, CDR2 YSYEKL. CDR3 sequence (DNA): TGCGCCAGCAGCCAAGAGGGCAATGAGCAGTTCTTC. The encoded protein is CASSQEGNEQFF.

The J gene is TRBJ2-5, the V gene TRBV7-9; D gene ambiguous. Trimming left V 1 base short and J 4 bases short, with 10 bases between. This CDR3 is built from 14 residues. Germline V lookup: CDR1 SEHNR, CDR2 FQNEAQ (reference sequence). The CDR3 DNA reads TGTGCCAGCAGCTTAGGACTGAATCGAGAGACCCAGTACTTC. Residues: CASSLGLNRETQYF.

V usage is TRBV28 and J usage is TRBJ1-4; weak D call: TRBD1 (6 bases). This CDR3 is built from 13 residues. Germline V gene lookup returns CDR1 MDHEN and CDR2 SYDVKM. The ends were cut back, 8 bases at V and 8 bases at J, with 15 bases in the middle. The CDR3 spells CASHRDDMEKLFF. In DNA, the CDR3 is TGTGCCAGCCACAGGGACGATATGGAAAAACTGTTTTTT.

The rearrangement links TRBV28 to TRBJ1-2; possibly TRBD1 for D (5 bases). V was cut by 5 bases and J by 1 base, with 14 bases left in between. In germline, CDR1 is MDHEN, CDR2 SYDVKM. The CDR3 is made up of 15 amino acids. The DNA of the CDR3 is TGTGCCAGCAGTCCCTCGGGGCCACTTAACTATGGCTACACCTTC. Translation gives CASSPSGPLNYGYTF.

V usage is TRBV10-3 and J usage is TRBJ1-2; a possible D gene is TRBD1 (5 bases). Looked up from germline, CDR1 is ENHRY and CDR2 is SYGVKD. The CDR3 contains 18 residues. V shed 0 bases and J shed 3 bases, with 20 bases lying between them. CDR3 region: CAISESIGSGGTHYGYTF. The CDR3 nucleotides are TGTGCCATCAGTGAGTCGATAGGTTCGGGGGGAACCCACTATGGCTACACCTTC.